This T cell receptor beta chain is from a study of spatial heterogeneity in lung cancer. Study information: Detected sequences consistently included more beta-chain ones than alpha-chain ones. Study-level points and caveats: There were more appearances of ubiquitous expanded tumor TCRs in blood at resection than at follow-up.

Time point given: sample taken at primary tumor resection. The authors sequenced whole RNA from tumor, nontumor lung or frozen PBMC without sorting. Donors were approximately 70 untreated early-stage non-small cell lung cancer patients. The CDR3 runs 16 residues. Germline loops: CDR1 SNHLY, CDR2 FYNNEI. The V segment lost 7 bases and the J segment 3 bases; nucleotides outside the gene matches: 6. Regarding this clonotype: Its antigen remains unidentified.

The library protocol tagged each TCR cDNA with a unique molecular identifier. TCRdb itself ran the 5' RACE reads through MiXCR, one entry per CDR3 protein. The sample comprises around 63,000 distinct CDR3 sequences, 8.4% of which are singletons, and about 14% rests with the top ten. This TCR came from a female donor with early-stage non-small cell lung cancer. The J gene is TRBJ2-2, the V gene TRBV2; 12 nucleotides agree with TRBD2. Sequenced material: PBMCs, taken at surgery. The CDR3 nucleotides are TGTGCCAGCACTCTAGCGGGAGGGCCGGACACCGGGGAGCTGTTTTTT. Translation: CASTLAGGPDTGELFF.